The clone carrying this TCR beta chain appeared a single time. Repertoires were generated with immunoSEQ multiplex PCR, while TCRdb's copy carries only in-frame clones and drops some. The data hold around 220,000 clones, with roughly 89% observed a single time. V shed 1 base, J shed 3 bases, and the junction held 1 base outside the gene matches. The length of the CDR3 is 15 residues. Germline V CDR1 and CDR2: SEHNR, FQNEAQ (reference sequence). These data originate in a study of blood T cell repertoires in COVID-19. Study background: T cells, B-cell-depleted T cells, or PBMCs provided the cDNA or gDNA that served as material.

The cohort comprised adults aged roughly 18 to 95 years residing in approximately 25 US areas. Researchers sorted participants into cohorts using their self-reported clinical history. What the recovered Cohort 3 donors had was two negative PCRs, clearance, or symptom resolution. The sequenced material came from PBMCs or T cells enriched from blood (not recorded which). V is TRBV7-9 and J is TRBJ1-3, with 9 bases fitting TRBD1. The receptor comes from a woman between 40 and 50 years old who had recovered from COVID-19. CDR3 nucleotides: TGTGCCAGCAGCTTAGAGACAGGGGGTGGAAACACCATATATTTT. As protein: CASSLETGGGNTIYF.